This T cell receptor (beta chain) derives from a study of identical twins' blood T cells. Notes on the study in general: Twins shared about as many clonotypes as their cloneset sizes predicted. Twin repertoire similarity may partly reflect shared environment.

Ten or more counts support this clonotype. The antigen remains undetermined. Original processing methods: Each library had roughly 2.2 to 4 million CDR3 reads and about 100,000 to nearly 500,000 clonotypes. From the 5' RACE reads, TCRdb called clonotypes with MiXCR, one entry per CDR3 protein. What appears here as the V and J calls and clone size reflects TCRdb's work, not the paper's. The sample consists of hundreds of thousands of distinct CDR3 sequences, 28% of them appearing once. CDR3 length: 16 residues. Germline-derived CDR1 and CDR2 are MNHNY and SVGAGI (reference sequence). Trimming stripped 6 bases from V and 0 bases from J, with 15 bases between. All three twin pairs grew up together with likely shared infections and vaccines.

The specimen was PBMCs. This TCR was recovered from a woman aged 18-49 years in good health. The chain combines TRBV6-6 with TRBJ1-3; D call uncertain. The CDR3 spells CASSISGQSSGNTIYF. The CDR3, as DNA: TGTGCCAGCAGCATCTCCGGGCAGAGCTCTGGAAACACCATATATTTT.